The rows below give T cell receptor beta chains drawn from one sample of a study of cytomegalovirus exposure and HLA in healthy donors. Produced via immunoSEQ multiplex PCR; TCRdb's table is partial and in-frame only. This sample has some 110,000 clones, with under 80% found just once. What was sequenced was PBMCs. These TCRs come from a man between 60 and 75 years old in good health and CMV-seronegative. Both conserved end residues are trimmed from each CDR3.

j_call	v_call	cdr3_aa
TRBJ1-1	TRBV2	ASSGQLNTEAF
TRBJ1-2	TRBV9	ASSVLGGNYGYT
TRBJ1-1	TRBV9	ASSIGPEDEAF
TRBJ2-1	TRBV11-3	ASSLATGTYNEQF
TRBJ2-5	TRBV4-2	ASSPGQGGRETQY
TRBJ2-3	TRBV9	ASSVGVSGGATDTQY
TRBJ2-3	TRBV7-3	ASSSGGVTDTQY
TRBJ1-1	TRBV11-1	ASSLGGTIAEAF
TRBJ2-5	TRBV28	ASSLWETSGRRETQY
TRBJ2-5	TRBV27	ASSTYRKGDETQY
TRBJ2-1	TRBV7-3	ASSLGTGLYNEQF
TRBJ1-2	TRBV27	ASSLDRVGSEGYT
TRBJ2-3	TRBV5-1	ASSLGLAGDTDTQY
TRBJ1-1	TRBV5-4	ASSPTTANTEAF
TRBJ2-2	TRBV18	ASSPSWPGELF
TRBJ2-3	TRBV4-1	ASSQEPAGGRDTQY
TRBJ2-5	TRBV15	ATSRGGTSGGQTQY
TRBJ1-1	TRBV7-3	ASSLYPYTEAF
TRBJ2-5	TRBV7-7	AIQGGETQY